Sequencing of this TCR beta chain was carried out in a study of T cell responses to AZD1222 COVID-19 vaccine. This clone was observed a single time. Its cognate antigen is unknown. General study points: The CD4 TCRs associated with vaccination extended across spike and predominated at 160-218 and 743-854.

The CDR3 length is 11 residues. The germline V and J ends were trimmed by 7 bases and 6 bases, with 12 bases remaining between them. The germline V gene encodes CDR1 SQVTM and CDR2 ANQGSEA. Only in-frame clones appear in the TCRdb table, and some are missing; sequencing was by immunoSEQ multiplex PCR. The table has 200,000 to 250,000 clones, about 94% seen once. Source: peripheral blood, taken 28 days after the second dose of the MenACWY control vaccine. The chain joins TRBV29-1 to TRBJ1-1; D is unclear. This sequence was found in an adult who received the MenACWY meningococcal vaccine as a control. CDR3 sequence: CSAIIGSEAFF. CDR3 DNA sequence: TGCAGCGCGATAATCGGGTCTGAAGCTTTCTTT.